This T cell receptor beta chain comes out of a study of cytotoxic CD8 clonotypes in ibrutinib-treated CLL. As for the study in general: Response samples were obtained once patients had received a median 12 months of treatment, range 6 to 36. Regarding the study as a whole: Clonotypes that were public were uncommon, and they contracted or stayed stable on treatment. Age-matched healthy donor levels were exceeded by baseline clonality, which tracked circulating CD8+ T-cell counts. Increased clonality at ibrutinib response gave way to a return toward baseline at progression.

Of note for this clone: What it binds is unknown.

Only in-frame clones appear in the TCRdb table, and some are missing; sequencing was by immunoSEQ multiplex PCR. Of tens of thousands of clones in the sample, around 55% are singletons; the top ten hold about a fifth. Germline V lookup: CDR1 LNHDA, CDR2 SQIVND (reference sequence). The CDR3 is 14 residues long. With 3 bases clipped from V and 8 bases from J, the junction kept 7 bases outside the gene matches. This TCR was recovered from a human donor with chronic lymphocytic leukemia. The sequencing here drew on PBMCs, taken after 24 months of ibrutinib treatment. The chain uses TRBV19 and TRBJ1-1, with 9 bases that match TRBD1. The CDR3 DNA is TGTGCCAGTAGTATTGGGACAGGGAATTCCGAAGCTTTCTTT. Protein sequence: CASSIGTGNSEAFF.